Below, 29 T cell receptor beta chains from the same sample are listed, as sequenced in a study of breast tumors, draining lymph nodes, adjacent tissues. MiXCR was run by TCRdb on the multiplex PCR reads, yielding one entry per CDR3 protein. This table holds 290,000 or so distinct CDR3 sequences, more than 30% found once. Samples came from axillary lymph nodes draining the breast cancer. The sequencing input was axillary lymph node tissue. The source of these receptors is a female donor with breast cancer. Some clones in this sample may be carry-over from other donors' samples.

There are many counts of this clonotype. J is TRBJ2-3 and V is TRBV11-2, with D possibly being TRBD1 or TRBD2 (6 bases each). CDR1 SGHAT and CDR2 FQNNGV come from the germline V gene. V gave up 7 bases and J gave up 6 bases, with 20 bases separating them. This CDR3 region has 15 residues. CDR3 coding DNA: TGTGCCAGCACCTCAACCAGGGGAGGTGCGGATACGCAGTATTTT. It translates to CASTSTRGGADTQYF. The full variable domain, its missing parts supplied by reference TRBV11-2 and TRBJ2-3, is EAGVAQSPRYKIIEKRQSVAFWCNPISGHATLYWYQQILGQGPKLLIQFQNNGVVDDSQLPKDRFSAERLKGVDSTLKIQPAKLEDSAVYLCASTSTRGGADTQYFGPGTRLTVL.

At least ten counts were recorded for this clonotype. CDR3 in amino acids: CASSPSGWAGRSGYTF. The CDR3 bases are TGTGCCAGCAGTCCATCAGGGTGGGCAGGGCGTTCTGGCTACACCTTC. The chain combines TRBV27 with TRBJ1-2; perhaps TRBD1 as D (5 bases). CDR1 MNHEY and CDR2 SMNVEV come from the germline V gene (reference sequence). Trimming cost V 5 bases and J 7 bases, with 23 bases left between them. This CDR3 region has 16 residues.

There are a few counts of this clonotype. The chain has TRBV24-1 and TRBJ1-1, with 11 bases fitting TRBD1. V shed 11 bases, J shed 6 bases, and the junction held 7 bases outside the gene matches. Germline CDR1 and CDR2: KGHDR and SFDVKD. CDR3 length: 13 residues. The CDR3 region is CAIAGTGGSEAFF. The CDR3 DNA is TGTGCCATTGCCGGGACAGGGGGTTCTGAAGCTTTCTTT.

To note about this clonotype: A read error may account for a junction end that differs from germline. This chain links TRBV10-3 with TRBJ1-4; 11 bases match TRBD1. Looked up from germline, CDR1 is ENHRY and CDR2 is SYGVKD. CDR3 length: 14 amino acids. CDR3 bases: TGTGTCATCAGTGAGGGGGGGACAGGGGGAAAACTGTTTTTT. Its protein product is CVISEGGTGGKLFF.

As concerns this clonotype: A much larger clone differs from this one at a single base, so this may be a read error. The V and J genes are TRBV5-1 and TRBJ2-5; D possibly corresponds to TRBD1 (5 bases). The CDR3 totals 15 residues. Germline CDR1 reads SGHRS; CDR2 reads YFSETQ. The CDR3 coding sequence is TGCGCCAGCAGCTTGTTTCAGGGCCCCCAAGAGACCCGGTACTTC. Encoded protein: CASSLFQGPQETRYF. The complete variable domain, with remaining parts taken from reference TRBV5-1 and TRBJ2-5, reads KAGVTQTPRYLIKTRGQQVTLSCSPISGHRSVSWYQQTPGQGLQFLFEYFSETQRNKGNFPGRFSGRQFSNSRSEMNVSTLELGDSALYLCASSLFQGPQETRYFGPGTRLLVL.

This clonotype was counted many times. The genes are TRBV20-1 and TRBJ2-3; tentative D call: TRBD2 (5 bases). Germline CDR1 reads DFQATT; CDR2 reads SNEGSKA (reference sequence). This CDR3 is built from 13 residues. Deletions cut 6 bases from V and 4 bases from J, with 14 bases between. This CDR3 reads CSAPGYGSDTQYF. DNA of the CDR3: TGCAGTGCACCGGGATATGGTTCAGATACGCAGTATTTT.

This clonotype was recorded many times. The chain joins TRBV5-1 to TRBJ2-5; TRBD2 aligns across 7 bases. The CDR3 runs to 14 residues. Trimming removed 0 bases from V and 3 bases from J; junction bases left unmatched: 2. Germline V gene data show CDR1 as SGHRS and CDR2 as YFSETQ. The CDR3 nucleotides are TGCGCCAGCAGCTTGGGTGGGACTAAAGAGACCCAGTACTTC. Translation gives CASSLGGTKETQYF.

This clonotype has a count of ten or more. V and J are TRBV7-2 and TRBJ2-2; 7 bases are shared with TRBD1. CDR3 length: 15 residues. J lost 1 base, V lost 8 bases, and 7 bases had no gene match. Germline assignment: CDR1 SGHTA and CDR2 FQGNSA. The CDR3 protein is CASARQGGNTGELFF. In DNA, the CDR3 is TGTGCCAGCGCGCGACAGGGCGGGAACACCGGGGAGCTGTTTTTT.

Turning to this clonotype: The missing conserved phenylalanine or tryptophan at the end of this CDR3 makes a read error likely. The CDR3 nucleotides are TGCGCCAGCAGCTTGGGTTCTAGCGAGTCGCGTGCGCAGTATCTT. This gives the protein CASSLGSSESRAQYL. V is TRBV5-1 and J is TRBJ2-3; D may be TRBD2 (6 bases). The CDR3 length is 15 residues. The V and J ends lost 0 bases and 10 bases respectively, with 18 bases between them. Per germline, CDR1 SGHRS and CDR2 YFSETQ.

This clonotype was detected ten times or more. V and J are TRBV5-1 and TRBJ1-4; D gene unclear. This CDR3 spans 16 amino acids. Trimming stripped 0 bases from V and 8 bases from J, with 17 bases between. CDR1 and CDR2 from the germline V gene are SGHRS and YFSETQ. CDR3 nucleotides: TGCGCCAGCAGCTTGGAACCTGAGACTCGGCGGGAAAAACTGTTTTTT. Translation: CASSLEPETRREKLFF.

This clonotype occurred many times. The rearrangement links TRBV30 to TRBJ2-5; D gene unclear. Per the germline V gene, CDR1 is GTSNPN and CDR2 is SVGIG (reference sequence). This CDR3 contains 11 residues. The V gene lost 3 bases and the J gene lost 4 bases, with 6 bases spanning the gap. CDR3 sequence reads: CAWRERETQYF. CDR3 nucleotides: TGTGCCTGGAGGGAGAGAGAGACCCAGTACTTC.

As to this clonotype: A much bigger clone sits one base away, suggesting this may be a read error. V is TRBV19 and J is TRBJ2-1, with TRBD1 as a possible D gene (5 bases). CDR3 length: 15 amino acids. Looked up from germline, CDR1 is LNHDA and CDR2 is SQIVND (reference sequence). CDR3 nucleotide sequence: TGTGCCAGTAGTATTTCCCGACAGCCGGCCAATGAGCAGCTCTTC. Amino acid sequence: CASSISRQPANEQLF.

This clonotype was observed at least ten times. The genes are TRBV20-1 and TRBJ1-6; TRBD1 matches at 7 bases. The CDR3 runs 14 residues. The ends lost 1 base at V and 9 bases at J; junction bases unmatched: 6. Germline-derived CDR1 and CDR2 are DFQATT and SNEGSKA (reference sequence). The CDR3 sequence: CSARVGTASSPLHF. DNA of the CDR3: TGCAGTGCTAGAGTAGGGACAGCTAGTTCACCCCTCCACTTT.

This clonotype was seen many times. In DNA, the CDR3 is TGCAGCGTTGACGGAACGGCCTACGAGCAGTACTTC. This codes for CSVDGTAYEQYF. The genes are TRBV29-1 and TRBJ2-7; D is ambiguous. The CDR3 is 12 residues long. The germline CDR1 and CDR2 sequences are SQVTM and ANQGSEA. Trimming removed 3 bases from V and 2 bases from J, with 8 bases in between.

This clonotype was detected a few times. Germline and junction disagree at one end, which may indicate a read error. The chain carries TRBV30 and TRBJ2-7, with 12 bases identical to TRBD2. The CDR3 loop spans 13 amino acids. Germline V gives CDR1 GTSNPN, CDR2 SVGIG (reference sequence). The CDR3 reads CAWRDPSGRGEPF. Written as DNA, the CDR3 is TGTGCCTGGAGAGATCCTAGCGGGAGGGGGGAACCGTTC. The full variable domain, completed using reference TRBV30 and TRBJ2-7, is SQTIHQWPATLVQPVGSPLSLECTVEGTSNPNLYWYRQAAGRGLQLLFYSVGIGQISSEVPQNLSASRPQDRQFILSSKKLLLSDSGFYLCAWRDPSGRGEPFGPGTRLTVT.

This clonotype showed up just a few times. The J gene is TRBJ2-7, the V gene TRBV28; D unclear. Trimming removed 5 bases from V and 12 bases from J, with 14 bases in between. The CDR3 consists of 11 residues. Per germline, CDR1 MDHEN and CDR2 SYDVKM. In nucleotides, the CDR3 is TGTGCCAGCAGTCCCAACCGGGTGCGGTACTTC. It specifies CASSPNRVRYF.

This clonotype has at least ten counts. V usage is TRBV24-1 and J usage is TRBJ1-2; D is uncertain. Germline CDR1 KGHDR, CDR2 SFDVKD. V dropped 6 bases and J dropped 0 bases, with 10 bases sitting between them. The CDR3 spans 14 residues. The CDR3 spells CATSSPGANYGYTF. In nucleotides, the CDR3 is TGTGCCACCAGTTCCCCAGGAGCTAACTATGGCTACACCTTC.

The chain combines TRBV15 with TRBJ2-1; unclear D gene. Germline values: CDR1 LNHNV, CDR2 YYDKDF (reference sequence). Between the trimmed V and J ends, which lost 11 bases and 0 bases, there was a span of 5 bases. The CDR3 has 11 amino acids. CDR3 residues: CAPNSYNEQFF. In nucleotides, the CDR3 is TGTGCCCCCAACTCCTACAATGAGCAGTTCTTC. Full variable domain (missing parts from reference TRBV15 and TRBJ2-1): DAMVIQNPRYQVTQFGKPVTLSCSQTLNHNVMYWYQQKSSQAPKLLFHYYDKDFNNEADTPDNFQSRRPNTSFCFLDIRSPGLGDTAMYLCAPNSYNEQFFGPGTRLTVL.

This clonotype was seen once. One base away lies a much larger clone, so this may be a sequencing read error. This sequence joins TRBV6-1 and TRBJ2-7; 8 nucleotides align to TRBD1. CDR3 length: 15 residues. Germline V CDR1 and CDR2: MNHNS, SASEGT. The CDR3 sequence: CASSQGQGGFYGQYF. Here the CDR3 DNA reads TGTGCCAGCTCCCAAGGACAGGGAGGTTTCTACGGGCAGTACTTC.

In this sample, this clonotype turned up a few times. This chain uses TRBV10-3 with TRBJ1-1; perhaps TRBD1 as D (6 bases). Per the germline V gene, CDR1 is ENHRY and CDR2 is SYGVKD. This CDR3 region has 13 residues. V lost 5 bases and J 3 bases, leaving 10 bases between the germline ends. CDR3 in amino acids: CAISNRDDTEAFF. In nucleotides, the CDR3 is TGTGCCATCAGTAACAGGGATGACACTGAAGCTTTCTTT.

In this sample, this clonotype turned up many times. V and J are TRBV7-8 and TRBJ2-1, with 7 positions matching TRBD1. This CDR3 comprises 15 residues. The V segment lost 6 bases and the J segment 7 bases; nucleotides outside the gene matches: 12. Germline V gene sequence: CDR1 SGHVS, CDR2 FQNEAQ. For the CDR3, the DNA is TGTGCCAGCAGTCGACTCGGACAGGATCGTAATGAGCAGTTCTTC. Amino acid sequence: CASSRLGQDRNEQFF.

This clonotype occurred a few times. The rearrangement joins TRBV20-1 to TRBJ2-4; 7 nucleotides match TRBD2. The CDR3 is 18 residues long. CDR1 and CDR2 (germline): DFQATT, SNEGSKA (reference sequence). The J segment lost 0 bases and the V segment lost 4 bases, leaving 15 bases of the junction unmatched. CDR3 residues: CSAKAGAGSRGAKNIQYF. DNA of the CDR3: TGCAGTGCTAAGGCGGGAGCGGGGTCGAGGGGAGCCAAAAACATTCAGTACTTC.

This clonotype was observed many times. This chain joins TRBV20-1 and TRBJ1-5; 9 bases match TRBD1. The length of the CDR3 is 15 residues. Germline CDR1 and CDR2: DFQATT and SNEGSKA (reference sequence). Losses at the gene ends were 2 bases for V and 3 bases for J; bases not matched to a gene: 5. CDR3 sequence reads: CSARPGQGFNQPQHF. The CDR3, as DNA: TGCAGTGCTAGACCGGGACAGGGTTTCAATCAGCCCCAGCATTTT.

V is TRBV12-3 or TRBV12-4 and J is TRBJ2-3; the match to TRBD2 covers 9 bases. V lost 5 bases to trimming and J lost 3 bases; unmatched junction nucleotides: 9. This CDR3 is 16 amino acids long. The CDR3 DNA follows: TGTGCCAGCAGTCAGAGGACTAGCGCAGGAACAGATACGCAGTATTTT. Translation: CASSQRTSAGTDTQYF.

Turning to this clonotype: A much more abundant neighbour one base away suggests this may be a read error. J is TRBJ2-7 and V is TRBV5-6; the D gene could be TRBD1 or TRBD2 (5 bases each). Trimming pared 4 bases from V and 3 bases from J, leaving 14 bases between. Germline V gives CDR1 SGHDT, CDR2 YYEEEE. The CDR3 is 14 residues long. The chain's CDR3 is CASSRRGARYEQYF. The DNA for the CDR3 is TGTGCCAGCAGCCGACGGGGCGCACGCTACGAGCAGTACTTC. The variable domain in full, completed from reference TRBV5-6 and TRBJ2-7, reads DAGVTQSPTHLIKTRGQQVTLRCSPKSGHDTVSWYQQALGQGPQFIFQYYEEEERQRGNFPDRFSGHQFPNYSSELNVNALLLGDSALYLCASSRRGARYEQYFGPGTRLTVT.

The chain has TRBV14 and TRBJ2-6; tentatively, D is TRBD2 (6 bases). This CDR3 region has 17 residues. V gave up 8 bases and J gave up 0 bases, with 17 bases separating them. Germline CDR1 is SGHDN and CDR2 is FVKESK. CDR3 sequence reads: CASSPQEGLSGANVLTF. CDR3 DNA sequence: TGTGCCAGCTCACCACAGGAGGGCCTCTCTGGGGCCAACGTCCTGACTTTC.

This clonotype has ten or more counts. The V call is TRBV20-1, the J call TRBJ1-5; 9 bases are shared with TRBD1. V trimming: 6 bases; J trimming: 6 bases; junction bases outside the gene matches: 9. This CDR3 comprises 14 residues. The germline gives CDR1 DFQATT, CDR2 SNEGSKA (reference sequence). CDR3 nucleotide sequence: TGCAGTGCGAGCAGACAGGGGGTCGGTCAGCCCCAGCATTTT. Translation gives CSASRQGVGQPQHF.

This clonotype appeared many times. The J gene is TRBJ2-7, the V gene TRBV5-5, with 9 bases that match TRBD1. The CDR3 has 15 amino acids. Germline-derived CDR1 and CDR2 are SGHKS and YYEKEE (reference sequence). J gave up 4 bases and V 0 bases, and 5 bases lay outside the gene matches. The CDR3: CASSLAGQGKYEQYF. DNA of the CDR3: TGTGCCAGCAGCTTGGCAGGACAGGGGAAATACGAGCAGTACTTC.

In this sample, this clonotype turned up many times. The CDR3 DNA is TGTGCCAGCAGCTTGACAGGGACTAATGAAAAACTGTTTTTT. It codes for CASSLTGTNEKLFF. The rearrangement links TRBV7-9 to TRBJ1-4; the match to TRBD1 covers 7 bases. Germline V gene sequence: CDR1 SEHNR, CDR2 FQNEAQ (reference sequence). V gave up 3 bases and J gave up 2 bases; unmatched junction bases: 0. The CDR3 is 14 amino acids.